The rows below give T cell receptor beta chains drawn from one sample of a study of blood T cell repertoires in COVID-19. Repertoires were generated with immunoSEQ multiplex PCR, while TCRdb's copy carries only in-frame clones and drops some. The sample has about 250,000 clones; approximately 79% are singletons. Sequenced input: peripheral blood. Every receptor here comes from a middle-aged woman with active or convalescent COVID-19. Each CDR3 is given with its conserved first and last residue. D genes are given only for firm matches. Rows may omit the clone size; those that give it use once, few, many or a size class.

clone_size j_call v_call d_call cdr3_aa cdr3_nt
NA TRBJ2-2 TRBV5-1 NA CASSLGQGGFGELFF TGCGCCAGCAGCTTAGGACAAGGCGGATTCGGGGAGCTGTTTTTT
NA TRBJ1-1 TRBV14 NA CASSGELTEAFF TGTGCCAGCAGCGGGGAGCTCACTGAAGCTTTCTTT
NA TRBJ2-3 TRBV6-4 TRBD2 CASSDSWSGGADTQYF TGTGCCAGCAGTGACTCTTGGAGCGGGGGGGCAGATACGCAGTATTTT
NA TRBJ1-2 TRBV28 TRBD1 CASSGTGLGYTF TGTGCCAGCAGTGGGACAGGGCTCGGCTACACCTTC
once TRBJ1-2 TRBV14 TRBD1 CASSPATGAGGYTF TGTGCCAGCAGCCCGGCGACAGGGGCAGGTGGCTACACCTTC
many TRBJ2-1 TRBV6-1 NA CASSEAPSSYNEQFF TGTGCCAGCAGTGAAGCCCCGAGCTCCTACAATGAGCAGTTCTTC
NA TRBJ1-2 TRBV5-1 TRBD1 CASSEGQTYYGYTF TGCGCCAGCAGCGAGGGACAGACCTACTATGGCTACACCTTC
NA TRBJ2-1 TRBV20-1 NA CSASRFHTDSYNEQFF TGCAGTGCTAGTCGGTTCCACACAGACTCCTACAATGAGCAGTTCTTC
NA TRBJ2-5 TRBV6-5 NA CASSLTRQARETQYF TGTGCCAGCAGTCTTACACGACAGGCGAGGGAGACCCAGTACTTC
few TRBJ2-4 TRBV21-1 NA CASSNSQVIAKNIQYF TGTGCCAGCAGCAACTCGCAGGTTATAGCCAAAAACATTCAGTACTTC
once TRBJ2-2 TRBV5-6 TRBD1 CASSWDRGTGELFF TGTGCCAGCAGCTGGGACAGGGGCACCGGGGAGCTGTTTTTT
NA TRBJ2-6 TRBV7-9 NA CASSHTGLATGANVLTF TGTGCCAGCAGCCATACAGGGTTAGCTACTGGGGCCAACGTCCTGACTTTC
many TRBJ2-2 TRBV7-7 NA CASSRVGVNTGELFF TGTGCTAGCAGCCGCGTCGGGGTAAACACCGGGGAGCTGTTTTTT
NA TRBJ1-2 TRBV11-2 NA CASSLGPSNYGYTF TGTGCCAGCAGCTTAGGGCCAAGTAACTATGGCTACACCTTC
NA TRBJ1-3 TRBV9 NA CASSSGEGYTIYF TGTGCCAGCAGCTCAGGGGAGGGTTACACCATATATTTT
NA TRBJ2-2 TRBV19 NA CASRQDLTNTGELFF TGTGCCAGTAGGCAGGACTTGACGAACACCGGGGAGCTGTTTTTT
NA TRBJ2-6 TRBV18 NA CASSLALSGANVLTF TGTGCCAGCTCACTAGCCCTCTCTGGGGCCAACGTCCTGACTTTC
NA TRBJ2-5 TRBV4-1 TRBD1 CASSPGTVQETQYF TGCGCCAGCAGCCCAGGGACAGTTCAAGAGACCCAGTACTTC
NA TRBJ1-6 TRBV7-9 NA CASSFGSSYNSPLHF TGTGCCAGCAGCTTTGGGAGCTCCTATAATTCACCCCTCCACTTT
NA TRBJ2-7 TRBV5-1 NA CASSLAGGEQYF TGCGCCAGCAGCTTGGCAGGAGGCGAGCAGTACTTC
NA TRBJ1-6 TRBV2 NA CASSEQFNSPLHF TGTGCCAGCAGTGAACAGTTTAATTCACCCCTCCACTTT
NA TRBJ1-5 TRBV15 TRBD1 CATSRTGDGQPQHF TGTGCCACCAGCAGAACAGGGGACGGTCAGCCCCAGCATTTT
NA TRBJ2-7 TRBV2 TRBD2 CASRRGTSGERHEQYF TGTGCCAGCAGGAGAGGGACTAGCGGGGAGCGCCACGAGCAGTACTTC
NA TRBJ1-1 TRBV27 NA CASSLGGETEAFF TGTGCCAGCAGTTTAGGGGGGGAGACTGAAGCTTTCTTT
few TRBJ2-2 TRBV7-3 NA CASNVGTGELFF TGTGCCAGCAACGTCGGGACCGGGGAGCTGTTTTTT
NA TRBJ2-2 TRBV5-1 TRBD2 CASSDLAGVNTGELFF TGCGCCAGCAGCGACCTAGCGGGGGTAAACACCGGGGAGCTGTTTTTT
few TRBJ1-2 TRBV30 NA CALVVTDYGYTF TGTGCCTTAGTGGTGACAGACTATGGCTACACCTTC
NA TRBJ2-2 TRBV19 NA CASGEGANTGELFF TGTGCCAGTGGGGAGGGGGCGAACACCGGGGAGCTGTTTTTT
NA TRBJ2-1 TRBV10-3 TRBD2 CAIRKLAGGHEQFF TGTGCCATCAGGAAACTAGCGGGGGGGCATGAGCAGTTCTTC
NA TRBJ2-3 TRBV19 TRBD2 CASSGRGASLSTDTQYF TGTGCCAGTAGTGGGCGGGGGGCCTCGCTAAGCACAGATACGCAGTATTTT
NA TRBJ1-5 TRBV6-6 TRBD1 CASSSDRNYQPQHF TGTGCCAGCAGTTCGGACAGGAACTATCAGCCCCAGCATTTT
NA TRBJ1-2 TRBV18 NA CASSPGQVDGYTF TGTGCCAGCTCACCAGGGCAGGTTGATGGCTACACCTTC
few TRBJ2-2 TRBV2 TRBD1 CASMRKGTGDTGELFF TGTGCCAGCATGCGGAAGGGGACAGGGGACACCGGGGAGCTGTTTTTT
NA TRBJ1-6 TRBV6-7 NA CASSYSSGGDSPLHF TGTGCCAGCAGTTACTCGAGCGGGGGGGATTCACCCCTCCACTTT
NA TRBJ1-6 TRBV18 NA CASSPLSRTLDNSPLHF TGTGCCAGCTCACCGTTATCGAGGACACTCGATAATTCACCCCTCCACTTT
NA TRBJ1-1 TRBV27 NA CASSRGQSNTEAFF TGTGCCAGCAGCAGGGGCCAGTCGAACACTGAAGCTTTCTTT
NA TRBJ2-5 TRBV5-4 TRBD2 CASSLVGGKWETQYF TGTGCCAGCAGCTTGGTCGGGGGGAAGTGGGAGACCCAGTACTTC
NA TRBJ2-3 TRBV4-1 TRBD2 CASSQDSPSGGVSTDTQYF TGCGCCAGCAGCCAAGATTCCCCTAGCGGGGGGGTCAGCACAGATACGCAGTATTTT
NA TRBJ2-3 TRBV2 TRBD1 CASSSGTGSTDTQYF TGTGCCAGCAGTTCCGGGACAGGGAGCACAGATACGCAGTATTTT
NA TRBJ1-6 TRBV5-1 TRBD1 CASSRRTGQNSPLHF TGCGCCAGCAGCCGAAGGACAGGACAAAATTCACCCCTCCACTTT
NA TRBJ2-2 TRBV7-9 NA CASSSTRELFF TGTGCCAGCAGCTCGACTAGAGAGCTGTTTTTT
NA TRBJ1-4 TRBV10-2 TRBD1 CASRRDRYNEKLFF TGCGCCAGCAGGAGGGACAGATATAATGAAAAACTGTTTTTT
once TRBJ2-1 TRBV28 TRBD2 CASSLIGRLADHEQFF TGTGCCAGCAGTTTGATCGGGCGGCTAGCGGACCATGAGCAGTTCTTC
NA TRBJ2-1 TRBV12-3/TRBV12-4 NA CASSRGRQFF TGTGCCAGCAGCCGGGGGAGGCAGTTCTTC
NA TRBJ2-6 TRBV5-1 TRBD1 CASSYDRGFSSGANVLTF TGCGCCAGCAGCTACGACAGGGGGTTTAGTTCTGGGGCCAACGTCCTGACTTTC
NA TRBJ1-1 TRBV5-1 NA CASSPITGAGEAFF TGCGCCAGCAGCCCGATTACAGGTGCAGGAGAAGCTTTCTTT
NA TRBJ1-6 TRBV28 TRBD1 CASSLSTGTNSPLHF TGTGCCAGCAGTTTATCGACAGGGACTAATTCACCCCTCCACTTT
NA TRBJ2-3 TRBV28 NA CASRPPGSRQGDTQYF TGTGCCAGCAGACCGCCGGGCTCCCGGCAGGGAGATACGCAGTATTTT